This T cell receptor beta chain was identified during a study of molecular identifiers for immune sequencing clone quantification. Study findings and constraints: Naive cells had under 1% of molecules in clones above 20 RNA copies, effectors over 97%. Among 950,000 to 1,000,000 naive cells, as was reported, spiked Jurkat TCR RNA from one cell was detectable.

CD8+CD4-CCR7+CD45RA+ sorting gave the naive CD8 T cells. The CDR3 extends over 13 amino acids. Looked up from germline, CDR1 is SEHNR and CDR2 is FQNEAQ (reference sequence). With 5 bases removed from V and 6 bases from J, the gap between germline ends came to 12 bases. As previously described, bulk TCR libraries were made using listed TCR primers. TCRdb processed the PCR reads anew with MiXCR; each CDR3 protein has one entry. This sample has about 640,000 distinct CDR3 sequences, with approximately 20% found just once. In this sample, this clonotype turned up many times. Its antigen is currently unknown.

The sequenced sample was naive CD8+ T cells from blood, with Jurkat cell RNA spiked in. The subset here: FACS-sorted CD8+CD4-CCR7+CD45RA+ naive T cells. The chain uses TRBV7-9 and TRBJ2-3; D is unclear. The source is a human donor in good health. Some libraries in this study had Jurkat cell RNA spiked in. The CDR3 sequence is CASSADESDTQYF. The CDR3 DNA is TGTGCCAGCAGCGCGGACGAGAGTGATACGCAGTATTTT.